This T cell receptor (beta chain) is drawn from a study of blood T cell repertoires in COVID-19. CDR1 SNHLY and CDR2 FYNNEI come from the germline V gene. V shed 5 bases and J 8 bases; nucleotides not matched to a gene: 9. The CDR3 runs 15 residues. Sequencing used immunoSEQ multiplex PCR; TCRdb keeps in-frame clones, though not all of them. The data hold 30,000 or so clones, with around 86% observed a single time. The clonotype originates from a woman of 80 years or more with active or convalescent COVID-19. Source material: peripheral blood. This chain uses TRBV2 with TRBJ1-4, with 9 nucleotides matching TRBD1. CDR3 amino acids: CASSLQGALGEKLFF. The CDR3 DNA reads as TGTGCCAGCAGTTTACAGGGGGCGTTGGGCGAAAAACTGTTTTTT. Full variable domain (rest looked up from reference TRBV2 and TRBJ1-4): EPEVTQTPSHQVTQMGQEVILRCVPISNHLYFYWYRQILGQKVEFLVSFYNNEISEKSEIFDDQFSVERPDGSNFTLKIRSTKLEDSAMYFCASSLQGALGEKLFFGSGTQLSVL.